This T cell receptor beta chain came from a study of beta chain features in type 1 diabetes. Findings of the study overall: More deletions and fewer insertions at VDJ junctions were found in patients with type 1 diabetes. The naive, central memory and Treg TCRB repertoires looked more alike in patients than they did in healthy donors. When Type 1 diabetes patients were examined, their TCRB CDR3s proved moderately but significantly shorter in all four CD4+ subsets. PCR might show a preference for shorter templates, equally across patients and controls.

All of the sorted populations showed purity greater than 95%. Worth noting for this clone: The antigen is unknown.

The germline CDR1 and CDR2 sequences are LGHNA and YSLEER. CDR3 length equals 17 residues. The junction had 15 bases not matched to a gene; V was cut back by 4 bases and J by 5 bases. As every portion of the isolated RNA was reverse transcribed, the sequencing read expressed TCRB transcripts. The table came from immunoSEQ multiplex PCR; TCRdb's copy has only in-frame clones and leaves some out. This repertoire shows 250,000 to 350,000 clones, 13% to 15% found once; its top ten account for over 0.015%. This sequence was found in a young man with type 1 diabetes. The V call is TRBV4-3, the J call TRBJ2-5, with TRBD2 matching 8 bases. Input material: naive CD4+ T cells from blood. This CDR3 reads CASSRIQGTSYPETQYF. DNA of the CDR3: TGCGCCAGCAGCCGGATCCAAGGGACTAGTTATCCGGAGACCCAGTACTTC.